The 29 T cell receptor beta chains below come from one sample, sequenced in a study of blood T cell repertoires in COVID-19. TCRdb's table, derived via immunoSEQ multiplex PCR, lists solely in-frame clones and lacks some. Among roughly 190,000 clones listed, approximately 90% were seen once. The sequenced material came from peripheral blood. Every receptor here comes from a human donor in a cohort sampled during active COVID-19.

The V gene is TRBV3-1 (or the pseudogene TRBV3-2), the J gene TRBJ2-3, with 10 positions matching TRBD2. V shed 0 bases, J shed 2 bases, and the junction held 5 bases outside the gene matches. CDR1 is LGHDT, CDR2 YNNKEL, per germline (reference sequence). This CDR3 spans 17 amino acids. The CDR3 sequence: CASSQDTSGNLTDTQYF. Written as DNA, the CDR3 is TGTGCCAGCAGCCAAGATACTAGCGGGAACCTCACAGATACGCAGTATTTT.

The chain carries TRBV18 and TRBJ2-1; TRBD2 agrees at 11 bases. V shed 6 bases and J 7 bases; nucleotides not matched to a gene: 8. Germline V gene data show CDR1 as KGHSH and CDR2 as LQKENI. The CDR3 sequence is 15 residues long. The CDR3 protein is CASSRTSGSTNEQFF. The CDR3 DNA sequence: TGTGCCAGCTCCCGAACTAGCGGGAGTACGAATGAGCAGTTCTTC. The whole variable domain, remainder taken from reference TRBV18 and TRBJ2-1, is NAGVMQNPRHLVRRRGQEARLRCSPMKGHSHVYWYRQLPEEGLKFMVYLQKENIIDESGMPKERFSAEFPKEGPSILRIQQVVRGDSAAYFCASSRTSGSTNEQFFGPGTRLTVL.

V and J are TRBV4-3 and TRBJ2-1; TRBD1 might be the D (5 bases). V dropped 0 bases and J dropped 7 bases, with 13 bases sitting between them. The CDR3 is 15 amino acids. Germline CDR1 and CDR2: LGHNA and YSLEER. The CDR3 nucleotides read TGCGCCAGCAGCCAAGAGGGGCAGGCGTGGAATGAGCAGTTCTTC. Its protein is CASSQEGQAWNEQFF.

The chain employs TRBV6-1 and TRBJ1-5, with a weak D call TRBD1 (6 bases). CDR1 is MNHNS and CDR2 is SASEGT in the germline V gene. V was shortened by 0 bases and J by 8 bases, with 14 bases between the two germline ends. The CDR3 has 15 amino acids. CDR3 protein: CASSEARQGREPQHF. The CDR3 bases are TGTGCCAGCAGTGAAGCCCGCCAGGGGCGGGAGCCCCAGCATTTT.

CDR3 sequence reads: CASSLRAPSGETQYF. The CDR3 DNA is TGTGCCAGCAGCTTACGAGCGCCATCCGGAGAGACCCAGTACTTC. The rearrangement joins TRBV5-4 to TRBJ2-5; no reliable D call. Germline V CDR1 and CDR2: SGHNT, YYREEE (reference sequence). Trimming left V 2 bases short and J 4 bases short, with 15 bases between. The CDR3 extends over 15 amino acids. Looking up the rest from reference TRBV5-4 and TRBJ2-5 gives the full variable domain: ETGVTQSPTHLIKTRGQQVTLRCSSQSGHNTVSWYQQALGQGPQFIFQYYREEENGRGNFPPRFSGLQFPNYSSELNVNALELDDSALYLCASSLRAPSGETQYFGPGTRLLVL.

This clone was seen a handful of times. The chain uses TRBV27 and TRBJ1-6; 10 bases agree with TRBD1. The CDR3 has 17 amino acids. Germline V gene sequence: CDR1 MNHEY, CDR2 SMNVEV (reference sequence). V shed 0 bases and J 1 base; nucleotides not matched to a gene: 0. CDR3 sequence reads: CASSLSDRGSYNSPLHF. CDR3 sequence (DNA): TGTGCCAGCAGTTTATCGGACAGGGGGTCCTATAATTCACCCCTCCACTTT.

The CDR3 DNA reads TGTGCCAGCAGTGAAAGACAGGGGATTGGGGCAGAGACCCAGTACTTC. It codes for CASSERQGIGAETQYF. V and J are TRBV6-1 and TRBJ2-5, with 8 positions matching TRBD1. V lost 2 bases to trimming and J lost 4 bases; unmatched junction nucleotides: 9. Germline assignment: CDR1 MNHNS and CDR2 SASEGT. The CDR3 extends over 16 amino acids.

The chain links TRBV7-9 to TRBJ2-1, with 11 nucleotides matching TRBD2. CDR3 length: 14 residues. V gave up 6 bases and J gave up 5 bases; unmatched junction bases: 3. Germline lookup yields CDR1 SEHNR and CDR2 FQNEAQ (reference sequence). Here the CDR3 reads CASRHSGGDNEQFF. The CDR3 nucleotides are TGTGCCAGCAGACATAGCGGGGGGGACAATGAGCAGTTCTTC.

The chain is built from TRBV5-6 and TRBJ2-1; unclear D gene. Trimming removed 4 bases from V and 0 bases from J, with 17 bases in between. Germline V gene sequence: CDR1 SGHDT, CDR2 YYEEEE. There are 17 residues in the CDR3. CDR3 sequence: CASSISYFLSSYNEQFF. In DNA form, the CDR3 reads TGTGCCAGCAGCATAAGCTATTTCCTAAGCTCCTACAATGAGCAGTTCTTC.

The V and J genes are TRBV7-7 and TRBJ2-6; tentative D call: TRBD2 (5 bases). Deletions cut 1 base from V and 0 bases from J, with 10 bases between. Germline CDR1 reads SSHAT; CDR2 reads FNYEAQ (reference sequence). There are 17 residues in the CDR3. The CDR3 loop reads CASSLGTASSGANVLTF. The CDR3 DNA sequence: TGTGCCAGCAGCTTAGGGACTGCCAGCTCTGGGGCCAACGTCCTGACTTTC.

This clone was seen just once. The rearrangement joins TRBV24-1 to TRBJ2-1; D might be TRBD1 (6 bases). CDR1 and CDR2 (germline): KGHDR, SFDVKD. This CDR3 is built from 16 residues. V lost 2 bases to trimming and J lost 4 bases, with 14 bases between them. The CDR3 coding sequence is TGTGCCACCAGTGATTCCGGGACACGCCATTACAATGAGCAGTTCTTC. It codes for CATSDSGTRHYNEQFF.

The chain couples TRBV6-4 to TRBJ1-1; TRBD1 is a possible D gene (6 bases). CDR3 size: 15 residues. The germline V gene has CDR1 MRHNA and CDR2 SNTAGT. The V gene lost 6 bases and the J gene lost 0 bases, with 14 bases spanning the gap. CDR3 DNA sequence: TGTGCCAGCAGATTCCGGGACAAGTTGAACACTGAAGCTTTCTTT. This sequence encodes CASRFRDKLNTEAFF.

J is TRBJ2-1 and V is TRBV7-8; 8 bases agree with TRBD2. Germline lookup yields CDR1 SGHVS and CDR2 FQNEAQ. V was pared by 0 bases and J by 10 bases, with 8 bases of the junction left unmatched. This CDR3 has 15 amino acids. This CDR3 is CASSLALGLENEQFF. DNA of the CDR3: TGTGCCAGCAGCTTAGCGCTGGGACTAGAGAACGAGCAGTTCTTC.

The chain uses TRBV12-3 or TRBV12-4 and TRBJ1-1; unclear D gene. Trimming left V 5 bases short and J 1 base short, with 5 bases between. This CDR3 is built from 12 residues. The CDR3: CASSRGNTEAFF. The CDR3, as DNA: TGTGCCAGCAGTCGGGGGAACACTGAAGCTTTCTTT.

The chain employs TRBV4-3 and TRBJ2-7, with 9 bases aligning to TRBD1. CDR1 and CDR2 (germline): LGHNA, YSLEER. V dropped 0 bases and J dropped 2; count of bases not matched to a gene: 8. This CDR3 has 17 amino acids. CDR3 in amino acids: CASSQDYRGHKTYEQYF. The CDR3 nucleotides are TGCGCCAGCAGCCAAGACTACAGGGGGCATAAAACCTACGAGCAGTACTTC.

The CDR3: CASAIRPGGYGYTF. CDR3 DNA sequence: TGTGCCAGCGCGATCCGCCCTGGTGGCTATGGCTACACCTTC. The V call is TRBV27, the J call TRBJ1-2; D gene ambiguous. The CDR3 has 14 amino acids. From germline, CDR1 is MNHEY and CDR2 SMNVEV (reference sequence). Trimming took 8 bases from V and 4 from J, leaving 17 bases between them.

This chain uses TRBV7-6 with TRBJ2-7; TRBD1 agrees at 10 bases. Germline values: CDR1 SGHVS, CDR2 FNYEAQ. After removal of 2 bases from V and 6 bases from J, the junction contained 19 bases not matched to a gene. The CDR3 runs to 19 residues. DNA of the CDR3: TGTGCCAGCAGCTTACGTCCCGGGACAGGGGACCCCCGAGGGAGCGAGCAGTACTTC. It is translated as CASSLRPGTGDPRGSEQYF.

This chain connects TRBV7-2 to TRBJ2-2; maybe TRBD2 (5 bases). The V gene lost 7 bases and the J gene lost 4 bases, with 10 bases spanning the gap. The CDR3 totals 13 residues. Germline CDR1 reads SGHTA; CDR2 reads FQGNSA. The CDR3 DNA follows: TGTGCCAGCACCCGGGGAGTCACCGGGGAGCTGTTTTTT. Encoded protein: CASTRGVTGELFF.

In nucleotides, the CDR3 is TGCGCCAGCAGCCGGGGGGATGGCGGGAGCCTCCCCCGGGAGCAGTACTTC. Its protein is CASSRGDGGSLPREQYF. The gene calls are TRBV4-1 and TRBJ2-7; 7 nucleotides agree with TRBD2. The germline V gene encodes CDR1 MGHRA and CDR2 YSYEKL. This CDR3 region has 17 residues. Trimming cost V 4 bases and J 7 bases; bases outside gene matches: 19.

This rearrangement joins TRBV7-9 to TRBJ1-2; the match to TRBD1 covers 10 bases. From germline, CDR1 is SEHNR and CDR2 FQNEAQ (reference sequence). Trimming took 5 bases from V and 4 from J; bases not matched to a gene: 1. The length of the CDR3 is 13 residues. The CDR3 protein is CASSDRGPYGYTF. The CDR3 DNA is TGTGCCAGCAGCGACAGGGGGCCCTATGGCTACACCTTC.

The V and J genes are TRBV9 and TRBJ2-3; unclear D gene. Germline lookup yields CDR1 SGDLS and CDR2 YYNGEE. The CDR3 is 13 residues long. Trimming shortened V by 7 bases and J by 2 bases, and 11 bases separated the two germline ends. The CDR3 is CASVPPHTDTQYF. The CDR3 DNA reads TGTGCCAGCGTCCCCCCCCACACAGATACGCAGTATTTT.

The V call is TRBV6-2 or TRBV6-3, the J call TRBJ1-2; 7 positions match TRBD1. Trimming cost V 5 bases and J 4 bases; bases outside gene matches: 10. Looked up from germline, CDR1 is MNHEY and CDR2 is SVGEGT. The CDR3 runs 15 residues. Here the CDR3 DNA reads TGTGCCAGCAGTGTACCGGGACAGCTCTCCTATGGCTACACCTTC. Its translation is CASSVPGQLSYGYTF.

CDR3 in DNA: TGCAGCGTCAGGGGAAGCTCCTACGAGCAGTACTTC. Translating gives CSVRGSSYEQYF. The chain combines TRBV29-1 with TRBJ2-7, with a possible D match to TRBD1 (6 bases). The CDR3 extends over 12 amino acids. Deletions cut 6 bases from V and 0 bases from J, with 9 bases between. From germline, CDR1 is SQVTM and CDR2 ANQGSEA.

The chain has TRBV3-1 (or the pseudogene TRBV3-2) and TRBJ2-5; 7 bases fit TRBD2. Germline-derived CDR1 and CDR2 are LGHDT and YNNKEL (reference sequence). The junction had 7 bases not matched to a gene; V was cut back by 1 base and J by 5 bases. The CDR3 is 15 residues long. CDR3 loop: CASSQVAGVEETQYF. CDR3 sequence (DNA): TGTGCCAGCAGCCAAGTGGCGGGGGTAGAGGAGACCCAGTACTTC.

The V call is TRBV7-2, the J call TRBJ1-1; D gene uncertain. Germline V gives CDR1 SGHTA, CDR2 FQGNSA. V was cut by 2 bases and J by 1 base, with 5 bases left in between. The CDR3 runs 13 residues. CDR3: CASSLYPNTEAFF. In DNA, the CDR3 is TGTGCCAGCAGCTTATATCCGAACACTGAAGCTTTCTTT.

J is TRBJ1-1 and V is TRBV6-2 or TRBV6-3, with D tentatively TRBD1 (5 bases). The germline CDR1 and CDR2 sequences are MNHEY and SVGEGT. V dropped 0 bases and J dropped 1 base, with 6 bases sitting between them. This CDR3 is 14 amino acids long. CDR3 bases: TGTGCCAGCAGTTACTCAGGGGCGAACACTGAAGCTTTCTTT. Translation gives CASSYSGANTEAFF.

The CDR3, as DNA: TGTGCCAGCAGCAATGGAGGGACTAGCGGGACCGACTCCTACAATGAGCAGTTCTTC. This gives the protein CASSNGGTSGTDSYNEQFF. The chain has TRBV21-1 and TRBJ2-1; TRBD2 is the table's D call and was not checked against the DNA. TRBV21-1 is given as a pseudogene. The CDR3 is made up of 19 amino acids.

CDR3 protein: CSASGGFGQYF. In nucleotides, the CDR3 is TGCAGTGCTAGCGGCGGATTTGGGCAGTACTTC. The V call is TRBV20-1, the J call TRBJ2-7; D is unclear. The length of the CDR3 is 11 residues. Germline values: CDR1 DFQATT, CDR2 SNEGSKA (reference sequence). V was pared by 3 bases and J by 9 bases, with 12 bases between.

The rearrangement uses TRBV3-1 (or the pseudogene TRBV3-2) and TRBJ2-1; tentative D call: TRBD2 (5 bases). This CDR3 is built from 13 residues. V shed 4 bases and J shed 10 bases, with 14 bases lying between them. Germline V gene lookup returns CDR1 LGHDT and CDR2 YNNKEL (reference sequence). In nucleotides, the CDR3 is TGTGCCAGCAGCCGGGAGAGATTGAGGGAGCAGTTCTTC. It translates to CASSRERLREQFF.